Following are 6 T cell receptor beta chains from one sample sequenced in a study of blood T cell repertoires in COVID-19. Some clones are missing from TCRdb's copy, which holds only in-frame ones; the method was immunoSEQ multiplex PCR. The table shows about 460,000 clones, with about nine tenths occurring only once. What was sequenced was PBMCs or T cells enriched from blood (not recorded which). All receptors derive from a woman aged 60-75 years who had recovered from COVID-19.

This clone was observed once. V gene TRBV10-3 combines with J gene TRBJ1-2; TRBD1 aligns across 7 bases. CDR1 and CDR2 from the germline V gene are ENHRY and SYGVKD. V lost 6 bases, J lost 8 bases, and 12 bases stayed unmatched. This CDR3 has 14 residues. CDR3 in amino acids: CAIRDTTGAEGYTF. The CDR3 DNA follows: TGTGCCATCAGAGACACTACAGGGGCGGAGGGCTACACCTTC.

In DNA form, the CDR3 reads TGTGCCAGCAGTACGCTTGGGGGGGCTGGGTATGGCTACACCTTC. This encodes CASSTLGGAGYGYTF. The rearrangement links TRBV27 to TRBJ1-2; a possible D gene is TRBD1 (6 bases). The CDR3 is 15 amino acids. The germline CDR1 and CDR2 sequences are MNHEY and SMNVEV (reference sequence). Between the trimmed V and J ends, which lost 5 bases and 5 bases, there was a span of 18 bases.

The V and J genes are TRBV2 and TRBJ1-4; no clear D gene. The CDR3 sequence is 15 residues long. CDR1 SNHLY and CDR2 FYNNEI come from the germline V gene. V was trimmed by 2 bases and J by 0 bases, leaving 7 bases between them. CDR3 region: CASSERQATNEKLFF. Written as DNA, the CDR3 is TGTGCCAGCAGTGAACGGCAGGCAACTAATGAAAAACTGTTTTTT.

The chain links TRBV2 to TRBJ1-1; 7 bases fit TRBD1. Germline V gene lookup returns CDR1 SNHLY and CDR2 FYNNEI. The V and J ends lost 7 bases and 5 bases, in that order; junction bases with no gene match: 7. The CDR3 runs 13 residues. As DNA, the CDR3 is TGTGCCAGCAAAACAGGGGCTAGGACTGAAGCTTTCTTT. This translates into CASKTGARTEAFF.

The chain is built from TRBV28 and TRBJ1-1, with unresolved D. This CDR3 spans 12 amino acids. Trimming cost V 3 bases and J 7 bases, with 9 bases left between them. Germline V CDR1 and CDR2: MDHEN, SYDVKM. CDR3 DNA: TGTGCCAGCAGTTTTATGCGTCGTGAAGCTTTCTTT. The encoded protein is CASSFMRREAFF.

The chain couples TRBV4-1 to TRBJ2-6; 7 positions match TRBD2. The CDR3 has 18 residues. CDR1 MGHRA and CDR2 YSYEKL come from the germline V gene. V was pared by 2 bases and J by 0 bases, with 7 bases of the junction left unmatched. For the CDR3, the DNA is TGCGCCAGCAGCCAATTTTGGGGGGGGAGCTCTGGGGCCAACGTCCTGACTTTC. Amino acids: CASSQFWGGSSGANVLTF.